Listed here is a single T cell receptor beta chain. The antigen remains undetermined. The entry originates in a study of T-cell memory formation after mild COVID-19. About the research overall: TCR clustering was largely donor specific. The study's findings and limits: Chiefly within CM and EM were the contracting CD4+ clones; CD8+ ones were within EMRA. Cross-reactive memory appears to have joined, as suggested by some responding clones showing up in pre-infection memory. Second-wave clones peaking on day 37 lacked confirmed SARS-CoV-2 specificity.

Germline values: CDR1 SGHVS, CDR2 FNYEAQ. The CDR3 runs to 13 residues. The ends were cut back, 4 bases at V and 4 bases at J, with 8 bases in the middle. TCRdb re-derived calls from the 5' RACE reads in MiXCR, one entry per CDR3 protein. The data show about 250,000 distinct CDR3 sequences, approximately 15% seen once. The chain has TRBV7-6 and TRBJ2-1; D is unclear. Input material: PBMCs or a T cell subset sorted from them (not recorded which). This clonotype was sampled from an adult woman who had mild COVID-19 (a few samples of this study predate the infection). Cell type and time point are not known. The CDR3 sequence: CASSSNRYNEQFF. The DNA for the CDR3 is TGTGCCAGCAGCTCAAATAGATACAATGAGCAGTTCTTC.